This TCR beta chain was sequenced for a study of regulatory T cells in long-lasting Graves disease. Study-wide results and limits: Persistent disease preferred TRBV28, TRBJ1-2 and TRBJ2-5.

This clonotype occurred many times. What it recognizes is unknown. Indicated time point: newly diagnosed GD, antithyroid drugs for less than 3 months. RNA from PBMCs was the source of the TCR library. HTBI primers from iRepertoire and Arm-PCR of CDR3 regions yielded the TCR beta libraries. MiXCR was run by TCRdb on the multiplex PCR reads, yielding one entry per CDR3 protein. This table has 580,000 or so distinct CDR3 sequences, about 16% appearing once. Germline V lookup: CDR1 SGHTA, CDR2 FQGTGA. V lost 4 bases and J lost 2; bases outside the gene matches: 3. The CDR3 runs 14 residues. These data were also filed under a second study, of T cells in Graves' hyperthyroidism and ophthalmopathy.

Sequenced here: peripheral blood mononuclear cells (PBMCs), sampled at new diagnosis, from a patient treated with antithyroid drugs. The TCR was taken from a man between 18 and 35 years old with Graves disease. The chain employs TRBV7-3 and TRBJ2-7, with 9 bases that match TRBD1. The DNA of the CDR3 is TGTGCCAGCAGCTCGGGACAGGGAACCTACGAGCAGTACTTC. Its translation is CASSSGQGTYEQYF.